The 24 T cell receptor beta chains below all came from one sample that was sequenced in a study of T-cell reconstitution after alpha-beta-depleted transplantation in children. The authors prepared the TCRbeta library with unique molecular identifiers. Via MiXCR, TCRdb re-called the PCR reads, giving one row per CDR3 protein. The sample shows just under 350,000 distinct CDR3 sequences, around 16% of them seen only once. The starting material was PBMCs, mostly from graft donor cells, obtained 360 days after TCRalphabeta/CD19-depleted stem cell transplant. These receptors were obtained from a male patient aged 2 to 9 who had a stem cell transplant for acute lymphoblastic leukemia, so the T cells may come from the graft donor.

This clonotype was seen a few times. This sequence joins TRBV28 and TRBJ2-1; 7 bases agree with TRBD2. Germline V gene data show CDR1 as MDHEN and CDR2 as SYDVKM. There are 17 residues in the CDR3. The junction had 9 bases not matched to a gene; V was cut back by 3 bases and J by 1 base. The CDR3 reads CASSLSWGGGSYNEQFF. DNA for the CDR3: TGTGCCAGCAGTTTGTCATGGGGGGGAGGATCCTACAATGAGCAGTTCTTC.

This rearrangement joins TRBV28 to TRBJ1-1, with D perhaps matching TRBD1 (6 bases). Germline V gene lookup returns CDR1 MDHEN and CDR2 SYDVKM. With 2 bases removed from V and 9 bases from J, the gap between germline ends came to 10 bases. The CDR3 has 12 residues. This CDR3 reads CASSLMGGQAFF. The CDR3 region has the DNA TGTGCCAGCAGTTTAATGGGGGGGCAAGCTTTCTTT. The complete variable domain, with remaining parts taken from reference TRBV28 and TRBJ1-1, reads DVKVTQSSRYLVKRTGEKVFLECVQDMDHENMFWYRQDPGLGLRLIYFSYDVKMKEKGDIPEGYSVSREKKERFSLILESASTNQTSMYLCASSLMGGQAFFGQGTRLTVV.

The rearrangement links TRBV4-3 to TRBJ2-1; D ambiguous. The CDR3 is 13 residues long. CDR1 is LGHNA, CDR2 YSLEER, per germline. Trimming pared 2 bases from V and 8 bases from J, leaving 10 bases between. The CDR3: CASSQLPADEQFF. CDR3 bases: TGCGCCAGCAGCCAACTGCCGGCGGATGAGCAGTTCTTC.

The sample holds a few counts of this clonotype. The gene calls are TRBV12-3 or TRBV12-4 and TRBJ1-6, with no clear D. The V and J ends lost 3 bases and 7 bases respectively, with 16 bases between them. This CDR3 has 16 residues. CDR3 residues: CASSFSVGGRNSPLHF. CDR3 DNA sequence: TGTGCCAGCAGTTTCAGTGTTGGCGGGAGGAATTCACCCCTCCACTTT.

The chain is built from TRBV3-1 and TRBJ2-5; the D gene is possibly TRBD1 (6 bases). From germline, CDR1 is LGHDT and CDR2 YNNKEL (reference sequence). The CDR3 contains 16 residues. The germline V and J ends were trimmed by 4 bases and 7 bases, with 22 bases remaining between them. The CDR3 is CASSPSSARGLGTQYF. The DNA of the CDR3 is TGTGCCAGCAGCCCATCGTCGGCCAGGGGATTGGGGACCCAGTACTTC.

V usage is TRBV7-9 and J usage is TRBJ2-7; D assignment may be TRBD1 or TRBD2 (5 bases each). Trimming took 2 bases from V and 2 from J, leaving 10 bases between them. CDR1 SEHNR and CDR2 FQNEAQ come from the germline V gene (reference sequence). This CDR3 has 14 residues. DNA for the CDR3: TGTGCCAGCAGCTTAACCGTGGGACCCTACGAGCAGTACTTC. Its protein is CASSLTVGPYEQYF.

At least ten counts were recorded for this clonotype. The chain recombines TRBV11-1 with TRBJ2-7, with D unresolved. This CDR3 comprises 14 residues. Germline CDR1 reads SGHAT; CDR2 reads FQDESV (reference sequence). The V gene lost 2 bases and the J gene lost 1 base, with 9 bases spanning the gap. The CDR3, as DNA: TGTGCCAGCAGCTTAAAAGTCGGTTCCTACGAGCAGTACTTC. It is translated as CASSLKVGSYEQYF. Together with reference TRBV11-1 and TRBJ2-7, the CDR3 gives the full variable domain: EAEVAQSPRYKITEKSQAVAFWCDPISGHATLYWYRQILGQGPELLVQFQDESVVDDSQLPKDRFSAERLKGVDSTLKIQPAELGDSAMYLCASSLKVGSYEQYFGPGTRLTVT.

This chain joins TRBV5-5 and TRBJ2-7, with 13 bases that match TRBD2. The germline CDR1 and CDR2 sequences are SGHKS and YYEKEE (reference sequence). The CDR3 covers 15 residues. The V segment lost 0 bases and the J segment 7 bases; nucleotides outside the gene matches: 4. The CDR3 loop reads CASSLGLAGGEEQYF. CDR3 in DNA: TGTGCCAGCAGCTTGGGACTAGCGGGAGGCGAAGAGCAGTACTTC.

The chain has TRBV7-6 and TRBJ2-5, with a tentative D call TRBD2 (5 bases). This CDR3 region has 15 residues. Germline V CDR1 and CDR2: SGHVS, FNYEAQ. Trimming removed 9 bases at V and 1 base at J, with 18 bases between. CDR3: CASGAFIGIQETQYF. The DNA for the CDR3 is TGTGCCAGTGGAGCTTTTATCGGGATCCAAGAGACCCAGTACTTC.

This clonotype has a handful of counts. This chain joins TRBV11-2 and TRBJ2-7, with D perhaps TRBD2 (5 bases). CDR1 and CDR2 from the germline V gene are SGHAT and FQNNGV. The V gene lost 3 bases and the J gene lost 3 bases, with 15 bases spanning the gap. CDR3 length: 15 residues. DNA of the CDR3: TGTGCCAGCAGCTTCGGTGCGGGTCCCAACTACGAGCAGTACTTC. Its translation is CASSFGAGPNYEQYF.

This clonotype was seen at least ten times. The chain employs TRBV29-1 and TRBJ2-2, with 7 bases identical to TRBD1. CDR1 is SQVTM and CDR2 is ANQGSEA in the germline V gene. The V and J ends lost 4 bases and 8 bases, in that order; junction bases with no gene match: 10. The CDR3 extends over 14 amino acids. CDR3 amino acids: CSVVKGAREGELFF. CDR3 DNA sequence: TGCAGCGTTGTAAAGGGGGCGAGGGAGGGGGAGCTGTTTTTT.

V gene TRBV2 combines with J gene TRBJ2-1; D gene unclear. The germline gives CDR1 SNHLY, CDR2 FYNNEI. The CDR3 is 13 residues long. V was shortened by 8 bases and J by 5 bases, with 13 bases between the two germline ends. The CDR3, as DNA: TGTGCCAGCGGCACCCTACAAAACAATGAGCAGTTCTTC. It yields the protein CASGTLQNNEQFF.

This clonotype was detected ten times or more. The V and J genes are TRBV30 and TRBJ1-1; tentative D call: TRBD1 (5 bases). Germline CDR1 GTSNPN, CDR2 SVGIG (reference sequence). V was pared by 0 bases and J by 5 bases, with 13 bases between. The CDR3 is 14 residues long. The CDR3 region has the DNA TGTGCCTGGAGTGTACCGGGCGAGGGGACTGAAGCTTTCTTT. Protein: CAWSVPGEGTEAFF.

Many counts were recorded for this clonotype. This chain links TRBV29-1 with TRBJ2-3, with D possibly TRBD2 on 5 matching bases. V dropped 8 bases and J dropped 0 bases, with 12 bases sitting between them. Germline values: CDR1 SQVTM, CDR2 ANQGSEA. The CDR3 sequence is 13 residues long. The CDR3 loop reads CSISGPSTDTQYF. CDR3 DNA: TGCAGCATCAGCGGTCCTAGCACAGATACGCAGTATTTT.

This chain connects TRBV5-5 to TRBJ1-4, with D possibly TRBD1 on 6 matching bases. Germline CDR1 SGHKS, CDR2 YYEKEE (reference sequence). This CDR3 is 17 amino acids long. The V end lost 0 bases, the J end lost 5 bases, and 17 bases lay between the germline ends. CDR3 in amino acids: CASSLGVRTASNEKLFF. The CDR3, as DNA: TGTGCCAGCAGCTTGGGAGTTAGGACAGCGAGCAATGAAAAACTGTTTTTT.

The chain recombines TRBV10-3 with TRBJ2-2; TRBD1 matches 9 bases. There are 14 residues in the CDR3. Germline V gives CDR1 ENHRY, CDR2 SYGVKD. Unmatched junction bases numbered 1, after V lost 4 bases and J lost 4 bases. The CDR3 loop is CAISAGQGTGELFF. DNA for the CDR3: TGTGCCATCAGTGCGGGACAGGGCACCGGGGAGCTGTTTTTT.

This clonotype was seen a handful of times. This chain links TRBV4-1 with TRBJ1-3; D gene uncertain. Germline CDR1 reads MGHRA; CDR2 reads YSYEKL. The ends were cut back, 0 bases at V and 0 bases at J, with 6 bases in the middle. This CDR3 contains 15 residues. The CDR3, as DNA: TGCGCCAGCAGCCAAGATCCAGACTCTGGAAACACCATATATTTT. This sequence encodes CASSQDPDSGNTIYF.

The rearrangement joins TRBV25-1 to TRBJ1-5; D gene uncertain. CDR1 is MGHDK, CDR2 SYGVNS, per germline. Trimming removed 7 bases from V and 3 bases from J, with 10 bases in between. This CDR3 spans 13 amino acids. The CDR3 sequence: CASTIGTNQPQHF. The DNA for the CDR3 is TGTGCCAGCACCATCGGCACCAATCAGCCCCAGCATTTT.

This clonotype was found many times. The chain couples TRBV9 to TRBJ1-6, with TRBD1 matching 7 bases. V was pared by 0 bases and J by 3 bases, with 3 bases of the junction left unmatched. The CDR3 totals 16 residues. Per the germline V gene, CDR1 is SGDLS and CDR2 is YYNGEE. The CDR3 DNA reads TGTGCCAGCAGCGTAGACAGGGGAGGCTATAATTCACCCCTCCACTTT. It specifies CASSVDRGGYNSPLHF.

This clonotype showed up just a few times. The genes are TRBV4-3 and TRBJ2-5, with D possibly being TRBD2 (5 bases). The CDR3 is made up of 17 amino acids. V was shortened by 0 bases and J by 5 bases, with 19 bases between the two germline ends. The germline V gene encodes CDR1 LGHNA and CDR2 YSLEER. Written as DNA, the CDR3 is TGCGCCAGCAGCCAAGATCTTGTAGGAAGCGGCGGGGAGACCCAGTACTTC. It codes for CASSQDLVGSGGETQYF.

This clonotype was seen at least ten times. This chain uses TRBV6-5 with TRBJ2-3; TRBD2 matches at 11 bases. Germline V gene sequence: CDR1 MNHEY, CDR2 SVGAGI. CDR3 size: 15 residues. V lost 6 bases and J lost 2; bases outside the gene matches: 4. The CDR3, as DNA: TGTGCCAGCAGGCTAGCGGGAGGACCCACAGATACGCAGTATTTT. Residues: CASRLAGGPTDTQYF.

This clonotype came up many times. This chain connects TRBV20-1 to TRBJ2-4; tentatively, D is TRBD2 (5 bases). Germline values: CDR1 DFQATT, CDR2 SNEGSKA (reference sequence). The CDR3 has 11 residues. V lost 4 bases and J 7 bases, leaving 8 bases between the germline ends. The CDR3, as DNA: TGCAGTGCTAAGAGGGATAACATTCAGTACTTC. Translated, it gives CSAKRDNIQYF.

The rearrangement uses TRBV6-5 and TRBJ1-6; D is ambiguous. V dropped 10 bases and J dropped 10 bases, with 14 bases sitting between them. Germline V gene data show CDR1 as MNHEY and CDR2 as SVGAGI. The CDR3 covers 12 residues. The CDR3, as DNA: TGTGCCAACACCCCGGGCGACTCACCCCTCCACTTT. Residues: CANTPGDSPLHF.

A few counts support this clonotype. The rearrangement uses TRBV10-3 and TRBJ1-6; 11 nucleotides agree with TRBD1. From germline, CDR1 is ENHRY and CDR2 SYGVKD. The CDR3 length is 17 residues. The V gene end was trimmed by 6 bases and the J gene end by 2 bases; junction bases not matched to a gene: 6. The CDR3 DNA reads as TGTGCCATCAGCCGGGACAGGGGGACGACCTATAATTCACCCCTCCACTTT. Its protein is CAISRDRGTTYNSPLHF.